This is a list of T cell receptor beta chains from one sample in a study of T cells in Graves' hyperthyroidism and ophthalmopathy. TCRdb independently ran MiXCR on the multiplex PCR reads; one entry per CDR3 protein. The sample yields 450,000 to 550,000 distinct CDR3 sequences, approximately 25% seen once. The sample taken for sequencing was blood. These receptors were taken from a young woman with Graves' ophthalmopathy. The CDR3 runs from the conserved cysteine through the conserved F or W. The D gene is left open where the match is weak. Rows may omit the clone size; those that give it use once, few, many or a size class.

CDR3nt: TGTGCCAGCAGTTACTCGATGGGGGGGACTGAAGCTTTCTTT
CDR3aa: CASSYSMGGTEAFF
v_gene: TRBV6-2/TRBV6-3
j_gene: TRBJ1-1
abundance: many
d_gene: .

CDR3nt: TGTGCCAGTAGTATGGCCGGGACAGGGTCCATGGCCGGGGAGCTGTTTTTT
CDR3aa: CASSMAGTGSMAGELFF
v_gene: TRBV19
j_gene: TRBJ2-2
abundance: .
d_gene: TRBD1

CDR3nt: TGTGCCAGCAGTTACTCACAGGGGGGAAACTACGAGCAGTACTTC
CDR3aa: CASSYSQGGNYEQYF
v_gene: TRBV6-5
j_gene: TRBJ2-7
abundance: .
d_gene: TRBD1

CDR3nt: TGTGCCAGCAGCCAAAGCGGGAGGGGGCAAGAGACCCAGTACTTC
CDR3aa: CASSQSGRGQETQYF
v_gene: TRBV27
j_gene: TRBJ2-5
abundance: .
d_gene: TRBD2

CDR3nt: TGTGCCATCTTACTTTACCAAGAGACCCAGTACTTC
CDR3aa: CAILLYQETQYF
v_gene: TRBV10-3
j_gene: TRBJ2-5
abundance: once
d_gene: .

CDR3nt: TGTGCCAGCAGCGAAGACAGGGGGCTTTCCGAGCAGTACTTC
CDR3aa: CASSEDRGLSEQYF
v_gene: TRBV2
j_gene: TRBJ2-7
abundance: many
d_gene: TRBD1

CDR3nt: TGTGCCAGCAGTCACGGGACAGGGGGCGCGGAGACCCAGTACTTC
CDR3aa: CASSHGTGGAETQYF
v_gene: TRBV27
j_gene: TRBJ2-5
abundance: many
d_gene: TRBD1

CDR3nt: TGTGCCAGCAGAGAACCGGGACAGGGTTCCGAGCAGTACTTC
CDR3aa: CASREPGQGSEQYF
v_gene: TRBV28
j_gene: TRBJ2-7
abundance: .
d_gene: TRBD1

CDR3nt: TGCAGCGTTGTTGGTTGGGGCAGGGAATCAGCTAACTATGGCTACACCTTC
CDR3aa: CSVVGWGRESANYGYTF
v_gene: TRBV29-1
j_gene: TRBJ1-2
abundance: many
d_gene: .

CDR3nt: TGTGCCAGCAGGACGACAGAACTAGCCAAAAACATTCAGTACTTC
CDR3aa: CASRTTELAKNIQYF
v_gene: TRBV28
j_gene: TRBJ2-4
abundance: many
d_gene: .

CDR3nt: TGTGCCACCAGCAGAGAAGAAGGCACTGAAGCTTTCTTT
CDR3aa: CATSREEGTEAFF
v_gene: TRBV15
j_gene: TRBJ1-1
abundance: few
d_gene: .

CDR3nt: TGTGCCACCAGCAGAGTACAAATGAACGCTGAAGCTTTCTTT
CDR3aa: CATSRVQMNAEAFF
v_gene: TRBV15
j_gene: TRBJ1-1
abundance: .
d_gene: .

CDR3nt: TGTGCCAGCTCACCACCGGAAAGGGGGCACTATGGCTACACCTTC
CDR3aa: CASSPPERGHYGYTF
v_gene: TRBV18
j_gene: TRBJ1-2
abundance: .
d_gene: TRBD1

CDR3nt: TGTGCCAGCAGCTTAGCGTTAGTTGACAGGCACCAAGAGACCCAGTACTTC
CDR3aa: CASSLALVDRHQETQYF
v_gene: TRBV7-2
j_gene: TRBJ2-5
abundance: few
d_gene: .

CDR3nt: TGCAGTGCTAGAGATAACTTAGCGGGGGGGCGGGAGACCCAGTACTTC
CDR3aa: CSARDNLAGGRETQYF
v_gene: TRBV20-1
j_gene: TRBJ2-5
abundance: many
d_gene: TRBD2

CDR3nt: TGTGCCAGCAGTTCGCGACAGGGCAATCCCTACGAGCAGTACTTC
CDR3aa: CASSSRQGNPYEQYF
v_gene: TRBV27
j_gene: TRBJ2-7
abundance: many
d_gene: TRBD1

CDR3nt: TGTGCCACACAACCGGGACTAGGAGCTCACGAGCAGTACTTC
CDR3aa: CATQPGLGAHEQYF
v_gene: TRBV10-3
j_gene: TRBJ2-7
abundance: many
d_gene: TRBD2

CDR3nt: TGCAGTGCTAGCCTCGGACCGCCGAACACTGAAGCTTTCTTT
CDR3aa: CSASLGPPNTEAFF
v_gene: TRBV20-1
j_gene: TRBJ1-1
abundance: few
d_gene: .

CDR3nt: TGTGCCAGCAGTTACTCCGGGACAGGGGTCGGGGAGCTGTTTTTT
CDR3aa: CASSYSGTGVGELFF
v_gene: TRBV6-2/TRBV6-3
j_gene: TRBJ2-2
abundance: many
d_gene: TRBD1

CDR3nt: TGTGCCAGCAGCTTAGCAGGGGCGCTTGGCTACACCTTC
CDR3aa: CASSLAGALGYTF
v_gene: TRBV7-3
j_gene: TRBJ1-2
abundance: few
d_gene: .

CDR3nt: TGCAGTGCTAGATACGGACAGTCCACTGAAGCTTTCTTT
CDR3aa: CSARYGQSTEAFF
v_gene: TRBV20-1
j_gene: TRBJ1-1
abundance: many
d_gene: .

CDR3nt: TGCAGTGCTAGAGGCGGGGGGGCCGAGACCCAGTACTTC
CDR3aa: CSARGGGAETQYF
v_gene: TRBV20-1
j_gene: TRBJ2-5
abundance: many
d_gene: TRBD2

CDR3nt: TGTGCCAGCAGACCTGGGGTTAGGTACACTGAAGCTTTCTTT
CDR3aa: CASRPGVRYTEAFF
v_gene: TRBV12-3/TRBV12-4
j_gene: TRBJ1-1
abundance: .
d_gene: .

CDR3nt: TGCGCCAGCAGCGGGGGACAGGGGGGGAACACTGAAGCTTTCTTT
CDR3aa: CASSGGQGGNTEAFF
v_gene: TRBV5-1
j_gene: TRBJ1-1
abundance: many
d_gene: TRBD1

CDR3nt: TGTGCCAGCAGCCAAGCTAGAAATGGAAACACCATATATTTT
CDR3aa: CASSQARNGNTIYF
v_gene: TRBV14
j_gene: TRBJ1-3
abundance: .
d_gene: .

CDR3nt: TGTGCCAGCAAATTAGACCCCCTACCAGGCTACGAGCAGTACTTC
CDR3aa: CASKLDPLPGYEQYF
v_gene: TRBV2
j_gene: TRBJ2-7
abundance: many
d_gene: .

CDR3nt: TGTGCCAGTAGTACCGGGACGGCTAATTCACCCCTCCACTTT
CDR3aa: CASSTGTANSPLHF
v_gene: TRBV19
j_gene: TRBJ1-6
abundance: .
d_gene: .

CDR3nt: TGTGCCAGCAGTTACGGCGGGCTACAGACCCAGTACTTC
CDR3aa: CASSYGGLQTQYF
v_gene: TRBV6-5
j_gene: TRBJ2-5
abundance: many
d_gene: .

CDR3nt: TGTGCCAGTAGTATTCCCCTGTGGGGTCGTATTACCAATCAGCCCCAGCATTTT
CDR3aa: CASSIPLWGRITNQPQHF
v_gene: TRBV19
j_gene: TRBJ1-5
abundance: few
d_gene: .